Sequencing of this T cell receptor (beta chain) was carried out in a study of blood T cell repertoires in COVID-19. In the original workflow: Counts of nucleated cells, estimated from reference gene primer amplification, were obtained. Sequenced by immunoSEQ multiplex PCR; TCRdb stores in-frame clones only, minus some. The DNA gave D and trimming, while V, J and clone size come from that table. Among 200,000 to 250,000 clones listed, 70% to 90% were seen once. Germline-derived CDR1 and CDR2 are MDHEN and SYDVKM. The CDR3 has 19 amino acids. With V trimmed by 5 bases and J by 1 base, 17 bases remained unmatched.

The clonotype comes from a woman aged 40 to 50 with acute COVID-19. Sequenced input: PBMCs or T cells enriched from blood (not recorded which). V gene TRBV28 combines with J gene TRBJ1-1; 9 positions match TRBD1. Written as DNA, the CDR3 is TGTGCCAGCAGTCCCCCGGGACAGGGTACTTTTGGCCGGAACACTGAAGCTTTCTTT. Translation: CASSPPGQGTFGRNTEAFF.